This T cell receptor beta chain was recorded in a study of CD8+ T cells in alopecia areata (dated by TCRdb to the late 2010s). About the study as a whole: Treated patients were enrolled in an open-label pilot trial of oral tofacitinib, 5 to 10 mg twice daily, for moderate-to-severe alopecia areata. In both human patients and the C3H/HeJ mouse model, the study applied high-throughput TCRbeta sequencing to look at T cell clonal expansion in alopecia areata. Biopsies were taken from tofacitinib-treated patients at baseline and again at 4 and 24 weeks into treatment, and several of those patients also had a later scalp biopsy. Disease severity in treated patients was measured with the SALT score, which quantifies the percentage of affected scalp surface area. Patients received tofacitinib for 6 to 18 months and were then followed off drug for 6 months to check for delayed response and recurrence. RNA came from the PAXgene miRNA kit for fixed scalp, the miRNeasy kit for PBMCs, and the RNeasy kit for mouse skin. TCRbeta CDR3 regions were amplified by immunoSEQ multiplex PCR using 35 Vbeta forward and 13 Jbeta reverse primers. Scalp clonality was compared among normal scalp (n=4), patchy alopecia areata scalp (n=8), and alopecia totalis/universalis scalp (n=8). In humans, TCRbeta sequencing was performed on scalp tissue and on sorted CD4+ and CD8+ peripheral blood T cells from healthy controls and from patients with patchy or totalis/universalis alopecia areata.

V loses 5 bases of germline sequence and J loses 2 bases, and the interval between the two ends is 27 bases. The germline V gene (reference sequence) provides CDR1 LNHDA and CDR2 SQIVND. The CDR3 covers 19 residues, taking in both the cysteine and the phenylalanine. The DNA shown is the 57-base CDR3, in frame from base 1. Study-wide conclusions, independent of this receptor: The treated cohort was small, with a single nonresponder, so links between baseline CD8+ expansion and response need larger studies. Higher clonality and more expanded CD8+ clones were observed in lesional scalp than in normal scalp, particularly in alopecia totalis/universalis, a finding suggestive of antigenic drive. Unlike mouse skin, where gammadelta T cells dominate, normal human skin contains resident alphabeta T cells that get sequenced too, which complicates analysis of the scalp TCR repertoire. TCR sequences shared between patients were less clear than in mice, possibly partly because of HLA diversity in the patient population. During tofacitinib treatment, many expanded lesional clones stuck around in both scalp and blood, and this persistence may partly explain why relapse happens after treatment is stopped. Tofacitinib significantly lowered scalp clonality and the number of expanded CD8+ clones among the top 100 scalp clones.

Interpreted using the paper, the time point label stands for: 24 weeks on oral tofacitinib. Taken with the paper, the label for treatment or condition translates to: oral pan-JAK inhibitor, 5-10 mg twice daily. Lesional scalp punch biopsies and peripheral blood were collected from alopecia areata patients. PBMCs were isolated by density centrifugation and stained for CD3, CD4 and CD8, and CD4+ and CD8+ T cells were sorted on a FACSAria. Points on this clone: Its antigen remains unidentified. No much larger clonotype is one base removed from it; base qualities were not supplied.

Library prep was done by the immunoSEQ multiplex PCR assay. To provide template for TCR sequencing, every sample had RNA extracted and reverse transcribed into cDNA. SuperScript III was used to make first-strand cDNA, primed with a 2:1 mix of oligo-dT and random hexamers. A synthetic immune receptor repertoire was used to gauge amplification bias, and whatever bias remained was removed computationally. Regarding the original processing steps: Raw reads were preprocessed for error removal, and CDR3 was defined according to IMGT conventions as running from the conserved cysteine to phenylalanine. To get clonality, Shannon entropy was normalized by log2 of the number of productive unique TCRs and the result was subtracted from 1. Whether scalp clones were CD4 or CD8 was inferred by matching scalp TCRbeta sequences against CD4 and CD8 repertoires sorted from blood. Drawn from immuneACCESS, this table holds only the in-frame rearrangements with V and J called that TCRdb kept. Clones are partly lost; checked studies trace under half to an unresolved V gene and leave the rest unexplained. Clonal size and the V and J genes are those of that table, whereas D and trimming came from the DNA. In all, the sample holds under 350,000 clones, and 58% of those were seen once. The top ten hold approximately 1.7% of the sample.

The source material was CD4+ T cells sorted from blood, sampled at week 24, from a patient treated with tofacitinib. The sequence was collected from a human donor with alopecia areata. The chain links TRBV19 with TRBJ2-5, and perhaps TRBD1 as D gene, on 7 matching bases. The DNA sequence reads TGTGCCAGTAGTCCCGGGGGACAGATCAGTCAGAGTCTACAAGAGACCCAGTACTTC. The encoded protein is CASSPGGQISQSLQETQYF.